The TCR beta chain under discussion was sequenced for a study of control samples from healthy donors and cancer patients. This clone was seen once. This table comes from immunoSEQ multiplex PCR, and its TCRdb copy is limited to in-frame clones, with some not included. The sample holds over 150,000 clones, approximately 94% seen once. V was clipped by 0 bases and J by 0 bases, with 0 bases between them. The germline gives CDR1 SGHDT, CDR2 YYEEEE. This CDR3 region has 12 residues. The TCR was taken from a woman under 30 in good health. The sequenced sample consisted of blood. This chain uses TRBV5-6 with TRBJ1-1; D is undetermined. CDR3 sequence (DNA): TGTGCCAGCAGCTTGGTGAACACTGAAGCTTTCTTT. Its translation is CASSLVNTEAFF.